The next 31 T cell receptor beta chains were all read from a single sample in a study of shared clonotypes between healthy human individuals. Clones were read by immunoSEQ multiplex PCR, and TCRdb kept only the in-frame ones, dropping some. The sample includes some 2,000,000 clones, 90% to 95% of them seen just once. What was sequenced was naive CD4+ T cells sorted from blood. The sample's subset: CD45RA+ positively selected. The receptor set was obtained from a man between 18 and 35 years old in good health.

CDR3 nucleotide sequence: TGTGCCTATAACGCGGGAGGGCCCGGGGAGCTGTTTTTT. This gives the protein CAYNAGGPGELFF. The J gene is TRBJ2-2, the V gene TRBV7-2; 9 nucleotides align to TRBD2. The CDR3 runs 13 residues. In germline, CDR1 is SGHTA, CDR2 FQGNSA. The ends lost 11 bases at V and 6 bases at J; junction bases unmatched: 7.

V usage is TRBV4-1 and J usage is TRBJ2-3, with 8 bases fitting TRBD2. The CDR3 runs to 16 residues. The V gene end was trimmed by 3 bases and the J gene end by 7 bases; junction bases not matched to a gene: 12. The germline gives CDR1 MGHRA, CDR2 YSYEKL. The CDR3 DNA is TGCGCCAGCAGCCAGTCTCCGGGGGGGGCCGTACATACGCAGTATTTT. This sequence encodes CASSQSPGGAVHTQYF.

The J gene is TRBJ2-5, the V gene TRBV18; TRBD1 aligns across 9 bases. V lost 4 bases and J lost 3; bases outside the gene matches: 9. Germline-derived CDR1 and CDR2 are KGHSH and LQKENI. This CDR3 region has 16 residues. CDR3 DNA: TGTGCCAGCTCACTACAGGGGGCTCGGACTAAAGAGACCCAGTACTTC. Its translation is CASSLQGARTKETQYF.

This clone was observed once. The chain couples TRBV6-6 to TRBJ2-5, with D unresolved. This CDR3 contains 15 residues. V lost 2 bases to trimming and J lost 5 bases, with 15 bases between them. Germline CDR1 and CDR2: MNHNY and SVGAGI (reference sequence). This chain's CDR3 is CASSYLSTLGETQYF. The CDR3 DNA follows: TGTGCCAGCAGTTACCTTTCCACTCTAGGGGAGACCCAGTACTTC.

The genes are TRBV19 and TRBJ1-2; maybe TRBD1 (5 bases). Germline CDR1 is LNHDA and CDR2 is SQIVND (reference sequence). Trimming took off 6 bases at V and 2 bases at J, with 19 bases between the two ends. This CDR3 comprises 16 residues. CDR3 in DNA: TGTGCCAGTAGCCGAGGACAAATGGAAACCAACTATGGCTACACCTTC. As protein: CASSRGQMETNYGYTF.

The CDR3, as DNA: TGTGCCAGCAGCTTCCACGGACGGCAAGAGACCCAGTACTTC. It is translated as CASSFHGRQETQYF. The chain combines TRBV5-4 with TRBJ2-5; D unclear. Germline CDR1 SGHNT, CDR2 YYREEE (reference sequence). This CDR3 contains 14 residues. The V gene lost 2 bases and the J gene lost 2 bases, with 10 bases spanning the gap.

The chain employs TRBV28 and TRBJ2-5; 10 bases map to TRBD2. This CDR3 is 17 amino acids long. The V segment lost 6 bases and the J segment 4 bases; nucleotides outside the gene matches: 14. The germline CDR1 and CDR2 sequences are MDHEN and SYDVKM. For the CDR3, the DNA is TGTGCCAGCAGACAACTGGGCTTAGCGGGGGGAGGAGAGACCCAGTACTTC. Its protein product is CASRQLGLAGGGETQYF.

Comments on this clone: Other DNA sequences in the same sample also yield this CDR3. The chain recombines TRBV6-5 with TRBJ1-5; TRBD1 is a possible D gene (5 bases). The CDR3 consists of 14 residues. Germline V gene sequence: CDR1 MNHEY, CDR2 SVGAGI. With 2 bases removed from V and 6 bases from J, the gap between germline ends came to 11 bases. Here the CDR3 DNA reads TGTGCCAGCAGTTACGGTGGGGCAGGTCAGCCCCAGCATTTT. Its protein is CASSYGGAGQPQHF.

The chain couples TRBV27 to TRBJ2-5; TRBD2 is a possible D gene (5 bases). Germline loops: CDR1 MNHEY, CDR2 SMNVEV (reference sequence). The CDR3 is made up of 13 amino acids. V gave up 2 bases and J gave up 7 bases, with 11 bases separating them. This CDR3 is CASSLREGRTQYF. The CDR3 nucleotides are TGTGCCAGCAGTTTAAGAGAGGGTCGGACCCAGTACTTC.

This chain links TRBV6-4 with TRBJ1-5; possibly TRBD1 for D (5 bases). The CDR3 has 13 amino acids. CDR1 and CDR2 (germline): MRHNA, SNTAGT. Trimming removed 9 bases at V and 0 bases at J, with 9 bases between. The CDR3, as DNA: TGTGCCAGTTTGGGGGATAGCAATCAGCCCCAGCATTTT. This gives the protein CASLGDSNQPQHF.

The V gene is TRBV28, the J gene TRBJ1-2; no clear D. This CDR3 region has 11 residues. V dropped 5 bases and J dropped 4 bases, with 5 bases sitting between them. The germline CDR1 and CDR2 sequences are MDHEN and SYDVKM. The CDR3 nucleotides are TGTGCCAGCAGTGAGGGCTATGGCTACACCTTC. As protein: CASSEGYGYTF.

The chain uses TRBV6-1 and TRBJ1-3; D gene uncertain. The CDR3 sequence is 14 residues long. From germline, CDR1 is MNHNS and CDR2 SASEGT. V shed 2 bases and J shed 0 bases, with 5 bases lying between them. In DNA form, the CDR3 reads TGTGCCAGCAGTGAACGGATCTCTGGAAACACCATATATTTT. Protein: CASSERISGNTIYF.

V is TRBV7-9 and J is TRBJ2-1; no clear D. Trimming removed 5 bases from V and 0 bases from J, with 14 bases in between. CDR1 is SEHNR and CDR2 is FQNEAQ in the germline V gene (reference sequence). CDR3 length: 16 residues. The CDR3 DNA follows: TGTGCCAGCAGCGCCGCAACAGCAAGCTCCTACAATGAGCAGTTCTTC. Translation: CASSAATASSYNEQFF.

The V gene is TRBV4-1, the J gene TRBJ2-1, with D unclear. Germline V gene lookup returns CDR1 MGHRA and CDR2 YSYEKL. CDR3 size: 12 residues. V lost 0 bases, J lost 7 bases, and 4 bases lay in between. DNA for the CDR3: TGCGCCAGCAGCCAAGAGGAAAATGAGCAGTTCTTC. Protein product: CASSQEENEQFF.

The chain couples TRBV7-9 to TRBJ2-3, with a possible D match to TRBD2 (5 bases). CDR3 length: 17 residues. Per the germline V gene, CDR1 is SEHNR and CDR2 is FQNEAQ (reference sequence). V lost 2 bases and J lost 0, with 15 bases in between. CDR3 sequence reads: CASSLLAGTSSTDTQYF. The CDR3 bases are TGTGCCAGCAGCTTACTAGCAGGAACCTCTAGCACAGATACGCAGTATTTT.

The gene calls are TRBV23-1 and TRBJ2-5, with D uncertain. TRBV23-1 is labeled an ORF, and its function is uncertain. This CDR3 comprises 12 residues. The V end lost 7 bases, the J end lost 7 bases, and 13 bases lay between the germline ends. The CDR3 nucleotides read TGCGCCAGCATCTACCTTATAGGGACCCAGTACTTC. As protein: CASIYLIGTQYF.

The genes are TRBV28 and TRBJ2-7, with 7 bases aligning to TRBD1. This CDR3 is 14 amino acids long. The germline gives CDR1 MDHEN, CDR2 SYDVKM. V lost 8 bases and J lost 5; bases outside the gene matches: 12. The CDR3 nucleotides read TGTGCCAGCGGGCCCGGGGACAGAGAAAACGAGCAGTACTTC. Translation gives CASGPGDRENEQYF. The complete variable domain, with remaining parts taken from reference TRBV28 and TRBJ2-7, reads DVKVTQSSRYLVKRTGEKVFLECVQDMDHENMFWYRQDPGLGLRLIYFSYDVKMKEKGDIPEGYSVSREKKERFSLILESASTNQTSMYLCASGPGDRENEQYFGPGTRLTVT.

The chain employs TRBV6-1 and TRBJ2-1, with 7 bases aligning to TRBD1. The V and J ends lost 4 bases and 2 bases, in that order; junction bases with no gene match: 5. Germline V CDR1 and CDR2: MNHNS, SASEGT. This CDR3 has 15 amino acids. This CDR3 reads CASSGQGSPYNEQFF. The CDR3 DNA is TGTGCCAGCAGTGGACAGGGCTCCCCCTACAATGAGCAGTTCTTC.

The chain couples TRBV25-1 to TRBJ1-2; 9 bases align to TRBD1. Germline V gives CDR1 MGHDK, CDR2 SYGVNS. With V trimmed by 4 bases and J by 3 bases, 6 bases remained unmatched. The CDR3 is 15 residues long. The DNA of the CDR3 is TGTGCCAGCAGTGGTCCCGGGACAGGGCACTATGGCTACACCTTC. Protein: CASSGPGTGHYGYTF.

The chain has TRBV6-5 and TRBJ1-1; no reliable D call. V lost 2 bases to trimming and J lost 2 bases, with 12 bases between them. CDR3 size: 15 residues. Germline CDR1 is MNHEY and CDR2 is SVGAGI. CDR3 sequence (DNA): TGTGCCAGCAGTTACGATAGGGCCCCCAACACTGAAGCTTTCTTT. This codes for CASSYDRAPNTEAFF.

V usage is TRBV12-5 and J usage is TRBJ1-6, with 9 positions matching TRBD1. CDR3 size: 15 residues. Germline lookup yields CDR1 LGHNT and CDR2 FRNRAP. The ends lost 5 bases at V and 6 bases at J; junction bases unmatched: 5. The CDR3 here is CASGGTGRANSPLHF. DNA for the CDR3: TGTGCTAGTGGTGGGACAGGGAGAGCTAATTCACCCCTCCACTTT.

This chain joins TRBV9 and TRBJ2-2; TRBD1 matches 7 bases. The germline V gene encodes CDR1 SGDLS and CDR2 YYNGEE. The V segment lost 0 bases and the J segment 7 bases; nucleotides outside the gene matches: 9. The CDR3 runs to 16 residues. DNA of the CDR3: TGTGCCAGCAGCGTAGCCTTGACAGGGACCATCGGGGAGCTGTTTTTT. Translated: CASSVALTGTIGELFF.

This clone has a single count. V gene TRBV2 combines with J gene TRBJ1-2, with TRBD1 matching over 9 bases. Per germline, CDR1 SNHLY and CDR2 FYNNEI. The CDR3 has 14 residues. Unmatched junction bases numbered 8, after V lost 0 bases and J lost 12 bases. The CDR3 is CASSEAGQGIGNTF. In DNA, the CDR3 is TGTGCCAGCAGTGAAGCGGGACAGGGTATAGGGAACACCTTC.

The chain is built from TRBV7-9 and TRBJ2-7; D unclear. Per the germline V gene, CDR1 is SEHNR and CDR2 is FQNEAQ (reference sequence). Trimming removed 5 bases at V and 2 bases at J, with 10 bases between. This CDR3 comprises 13 residues. This CDR3 is CASSPTTPYEQYF. The CDR3 DNA is TGTGCCAGCAGCCCCACGACCCCCTACGAGCAGTACTTC.

The chain couples TRBV28 to TRBJ1-2; D possibly corresponds to TRBD1 (6 bases). V was shortened by 5 bases and J by 8 bases, with 12 bases between the two germline ends. The CDR3 contains 12 residues. Germline V gene lookup returns CDR1 MDHEN and CDR2 SYDVKM. DNA for the CDR3: TGTGCCAGCAGTGGGACATTGGAGGGCTACACCTTC. Encoded protein: CASSGTLEGYTF.

This clone was counted once. The chain couples TRBV2 to TRBJ1-5; 8 bases are shared with TRBD1. Germline CDR1 SNHLY, CDR2 FYNNEI. The V and J ends lost 5 bases and 2 bases, in that order; junction bases with no gene match: 8. The CDR3 loop spans 16 amino acids. The CDR3 is CASSPTGGGGNQPQHF. The DNA of the CDR3 is TGTGCCAGCAGTCCAACAGGGGGTGGAGGCAATCAGCCCCAGCATTTT.

The rearrangement joins TRBV29-1 to TRBJ1-1; 7 bases are a match to TRBD1. This CDR3 has 13 amino acids. Germline loops: CDR1 SQVTM, CDR2 ANQGSEA. Germline trimming cut 6 bases from V and 3 bases from J; bases unmatched to any gene: 7. The DNA for the CDR3 is TGCAGCGTGATGGACAGGTTCGACACTGAAGCTTTCTTT. Amino acids: CSVMDRFDTEAFF.

This chain links TRBV18 with TRBJ1-1; 10 nucleotides agree with TRBD1. In germline, CDR1 is KGHSH, CDR2 LQKENI. V lost 6 bases and J lost 4; bases outside the gene matches: 8. The length of the CDR3 is 15 residues. The CDR3 region is CASSDDRGRITEAFF. DNA of the CDR3: TGTGCCAGCTCTGATGACAGGGGGCGCATCACTGAAGCTTTCTTT.

The chain has TRBV7-2 and TRBJ2-7; 7 positions agree with TRBD2. From germline, CDR1 is SGHTA and CDR2 FQGNSA. After removal of 5 bases from V and 4 bases from J, the junction contained 17 bases not matched to a gene. CDR3 length: 17 residues. CDR3 sequence (DNA): TGTGCCAGCAGCACAACCATTACTCCGGGACTACAATACGAGCAGTACTTC. It codes for CASSTTITPGLQYEQYF.

This sequence joins TRBV11-2 and TRBJ1-1; TRBD1 agrees at 9 bases. The trim removed 5 bases at V and 4 bases at J, leaving 5 bases unmatched. The CDR3 contains 14 residues. Per germline, CDR1 SGHAT and CDR2 FQNNGV. CDR3 sequence: CASSAGQGFTEAFF. The CDR3 DNA reads TGTGCCAGCAGCGCCGGACAGGGGTTCACTGAAGCTTTCTTT.

The gene calls are TRBV6-5 and TRBJ1-3; D is possibly TRBD1 (6 bases). Germline assignment: CDR1 MNHEY and CDR2 SVGAGI. The CDR3 contains 14 residues. Trimming shortened V by 7 bases and J by 0 bases, and 10 bases separated the two germline ends. For the CDR3, the DNA is TGTGCCAGCATTGACAGGTTCTCTGGAAACACCATATATTTT. Translated, it gives CASIDRFSGNTIYF.